These 14 T cell receptor beta chains came from one sample sequenced in a study of T cells in Graves' hyperthyroidism and ophthalmopathy. The investigators amplified TCR beta CDR3 regions from RNA transcripts. Primed by the HTBI set, a first-round RT-PCR was run on the TCR CDR3. Each CDR3 protein is one row after TCRdb ran MiXCR on the multiplex PCR reads. The sample yields 600,000 or so distinct CDR3 sequences, 15% to 20% seen once. The sequencing sample was made of blood. The receptors stem from a woman aged 30 to 39 with Graves' hyperthyroidism.

This clonotype showed up just a few times. The chain is built from TRBV6-1 and TRBJ2-3, with 8 bases identical to TRBD2. The V and J ends lost 1 base and 2 bases, in that order; junction bases with no gene match: 5. This CDR3 spans 16 amino acids. Per the germline V gene, CDR1 is MNHNS and CDR2 is SASEGT. The CDR3 nucleotides are TGTGCCAGCAGTGAAGTGGGACTAGGGGTCACAGATACGCAGTATTTT. It codes for CASSEVGLGVTDTQYF.

The chain is built from TRBV19 and TRBJ1-1, with D hard to call. This CDR3 is built from 13 residues. V lost 6 bases to trimming and J lost 0 bases, with 8 bases between them. Germline-derived CDR1 and CDR2 are LNHDA and SQIVND (reference sequence). CDR3 protein: CASRITMNTEAFF. CDR3 nucleotides: TGTGCCAGTAGGATCACCATGAACACTGAAGCTTTCTTT.

This clonotype has a count of ten or more. J is TRBJ2-7 and V is TRBV6-2 or TRBV6-3; TRBD2 aligns across 8 bases. V shed 6 bases and J 3 bases; nucleotides not matched to a gene: 16. Germline CDR1 and CDR2: MNHEY and SVGEGT. The length of the CDR3 is 17 residues. This chain's CDR3 is CASRRLAPTLGRYEQYF. DNA for the CDR3: TGTGCCAGCAGACGACTAGCGCCAACCCTGGGACGCTACGAGCAGTACTTC.

The chain uses TRBV2 and TRBJ1-5, with TRBD1 matching over 7 bases. This CDR3 comprises 15 residues. V lost 1 base to trimming and J lost 0 bases; unmatched junction nucleotides: 0. Germline V gene sequence: CDR1 SNHLY, CDR2 FYNNEI. In DNA form, the CDR3 reads TGTGCCAGCAGTGAAGGGGACAGTAGCAATCAGCCCCAGCATTTT. Translation gives CASSEGDSSNQPQHF. The complete variable domain, with remaining parts taken from reference TRBV2 and TRBJ1-5, reads EPEVTQTPSHQVTQMGQEVILRCVPISNHLYFYWYRQILGQKVEFLVSFYNNEISEKSEIFDDQFSVERPDGSNFTLKIRSTKLEDSAMYFCASSEGDSSNQPQHFGDGTRLSIL.

This clonotype was detected only a few times. The chain employs TRBV27 and TRBJ2-1, with D perhaps being TRBD1 or TRBD2 (5 bases each). Trimming pared 6 bases from V and 7 bases from J, leaving 19 bases between. The germline CDR1 and CDR2 sequences are MNHEY and SMNVEV (reference sequence). This CDR3 has 15 amino acids. This CDR3 reads CASRHLGRRGNEQFF. In DNA form, the CDR3 reads TGTGCCAGCAGACACCTGGGGCGACGGGGAAATGAGCAGTTCTTC.

This clonotype has ten or more counts. The V and J genes are TRBV18 and TRBJ1-4; D call uncertain. V was pared by 2 bases and J by 5 bases, with 9 bases between. The CDR3 consists of 14 residues. Germline V CDR1 and CDR2: KGHSH, LQKENI. The CDR3 DNA reads as TGTGCCAGCTCACCAAATCAAGGGAATGAAAAACTGTTTTTT. This translates into CASSPNQGNEKLFF. Full variable domain (outside the CDR3, taken from reference TRBV18 and TRBJ1-4): NAGVMQNPRHLVRRRGQEARLRCSPMKGHSHVYWYRQLPEEGLKFMVYLQKENIIDESGMPKERFSAEFPKEGPSILRIQQVVRGDSAAYFCASSPNQGNEKLFFGSGTQLSVL.

This chain connects TRBV3-1 to TRBJ2-1; 9 bases match TRBD2. The trim removed 1 base at V and 2 bases at J, leaving 3 bases unmatched. This CDR3 comprises 16 residues. Germline V gene sequence: CDR1 LGHDT, CDR2 YNNKEL (reference sequence). The CDR3 DNA reads as TGTGCCAGCAGCCAAGTGGGCGGGAGGGCCTACAATGAGCAGTTCTTC. This gives the protein CASSQVGGRAYNEQFF.

Many counts were recorded for this clonotype. V and J are TRBV12-3 or TRBV12-4 and TRBJ2-2; D might be TRBD1 (5 bases). Trimming took 0 bases from V and 4 from J, leaving 12 bases between them. The CDR3 length is 16 residues. CDR3 bases: TGTGCCAGCAGTTTAGCCAGGGTGGAGAGCACCGGGGAGCTGTTTTTT. Its protein product is CASSLARVESTGELFF.

This chain joins TRBV6-2 or TRBV6-3 and TRBJ1-4; the D is unclear. CDR1 MNHEY and CDR2 SVGEGT come from the germline V gene. The CDR3 consists of 14 residues. V lost 6 bases and J 5 bases, leaving 13 bases between the germline ends. CDR3 in DNA: TGTGCCAGCAGCCGATGGACGGCCAATGAAAAACTGTTTTTT. Protein product: CASSRWTANEKLFF.

There are many counts of this clonotype. This chain uses TRBV28 with TRBJ1-4, with D unclear. Trimming removed 8 bases at V and 8 bases at J, with 9 bases between. The CDR3 consists of 11 residues. Looked up from germline, CDR1 is MDHEN and CDR2 is SYDVKM. CDR3 in amino acids: CASFALEKLFF. CDR3 DNA: TGTGCCAGCTTCGCCTTGGAAAAACTGTTTTTT.

The chain employs TRBV5-1 and TRBJ1-6; a weak D match, TRBD1 (5 bases). The CDR3 runs to 15 residues. With 0 bases removed from V and 7 bases from J, the gap between germline ends came to 11 bases. Looked up from germline, CDR1 is SGHRS and CDR2 is YFSETQ. CDR3 residues: CASSLGGTSNSPLHF. CDR3 sequence (DNA): TGCGCCAGCAGCTTGGGCGGGACTTCAAATTCACCCCTCCACTTT. Variable domain in full (rest from reference TRBV5-1 and TRBJ1-6): KAGVTQTPRYLIKTRGQQVTLSCSPISGHRSVSWYQQTPGQGLQFLFEYFSETQRNKGNFPGRFSGRQFSNSRSEMNVSTLELGDSALYLCASSLGGTSNSPLHFGNGTRLTVT.

Points on this clonotype: A read error may produce the germline difference seen at one junction end. The chain joins TRBV3-1 to TRBJ1-2; D gene ambiguous. Looked up from germline, CDR1 is LGHDT and CDR2 is YNNKEL (reference sequence). The CDR3 is 14 amino acids. The CDR3 sequence is CASSLEALPYVYTF. The CDR3 DNA follows: TGTGCCAGCAGCTTAGAGGCCCTACCCTATGTCTACACCTTC.

As to this clonotype: A much larger clone lies a single base off, so this may be a read error. The chain couples TRBV24-1 to TRBJ2-1; D gene unclear. The CDR3 has 13 residues. Germline V gene lookup returns CDR1 KGHDR and CDR2 SFDVKD. The CDR3, as DNA: TGTGCCAGCAGTGACCTGACTTACAATGAGCAGTTCTTC. Translating it yields CASSDLTYNEQFF.

This clonotype was counted between two and nine times. This chain joins TRBV19 and TRBJ1-6, with D uncertain. Trimming left V 2 bases short and J 5 bases short, with 7 bases between. CDR1 is LNHDA, CDR2 SQIVND, per germline (reference sequence). This CDR3 is 14 amino acids long. The CDR3 nucleotides are TGTGCCAGTAGTATAAGACGGAATAATTCACCCCTCCACTTT. It yields the protein CASSIRRNNSPLHF.